A single sample is the source of the 30 T cell receptor beta chains below, sequenced in a study of identifying expanded T cells in peripheral blood. The assay was immunoSEQ multiplex PCR, and TCRdb's table has in-frame clones only and misses some. This table has approximately 79,000 clones, roughly 90% appearing once. The sequenced material came from blood. Receptor source: a person aged 18 to 75 in good health.

The gene calls are TRBV10-2 and TRBJ1-2, with a tentative D call TRBD1 (5 bases). V shed 5 bases and J shed 7 bases, with 20 bases lying between them. Germline assignment: CDR1 WSHSY and CDR2 SAAADI. This CDR3 spans 15 amino acids. The CDR3 sequence is CASSPTGTSVIGYTF. As DNA, the CDR3 is TGCGCCAGCAGTCCCACCGGGACGTCTGTCATTGGCTACACCTTC.

This chain joins TRBV28 and TRBJ2-3; unclear D gene. This CDR3 has 14 residues. CDR1 and CDR2 from the germline V gene are MDHEN and SYDVKM. V lost 2 bases, J lost 1 base, and 7 bases lay in between. CDR3 sequence (DNA): TGTGCCAGCAGTTTACAGACTCGCACAGATACGCAGTATTTT. Its protein is CASSLQTRTDTQYF.

The chain joins TRBV5-1 to TRBJ2-7, with D unclear. V was clipped by 7 bases and J by 4 bases, with 21 bases between them. CDR3 length: 15 amino acids. Germline values: CDR1 SGHRS, CDR2 YFSETQ. The CDR3 loop reads CASRWTETAAYEQYF. CDR3 DNA sequence: TGCGCCAGCCGTTGGACGGAAACGGCGGCATACGAGCAGTACTTC.

The chain has TRBV7-8 and TRBJ2-2, with 12 nucleotides matching TRBD2. V shed 1 base, J shed 2 bases, and the junction held 8 bases outside the gene matches. Germline lookup yields CDR1 SGHVS and CDR2 FQNEAQ. The CDR3 has 19 amino acids. The CDR3 DNA reads TGTGCCAGCAGCTTAGTGGGAGGACTAGCGGGACTCAACACCGGGGAGCTGTTTTTT. Protein: CASSLVGGLAGLNTGELFF.

The chain uses TRBV13 and TRBJ2-3; D gene unclear. Germline V gene sequence: CDR1 PRHDT, CDR2 FYEKMQ (reference sequence). Trimming cost V 2 bases and J 7 bases, with 13 bases left between them. This CDR3 is 14 amino acids long. CDR3 loop: CASSLRHPPYTQYF. The CDR3 nucleotides read TGTGCCAGCAGCTTAAGGCACCCTCCGTATACGCAGTATTTT.

V usage is TRBV5-1 and J usage is TRBJ1-6, with D possibly being TRBD1 (6 bases). The V gene lost 0 bases and the J gene lost 9 bases, with 10 bases spanning the gap. CDR1 and CDR2 (germline): SGHRS, YFSETQ. The CDR3 sequence is 14 residues long. The CDR3 DNA reads as TGCGCCAGCAGCTTGGACAGGGAGGGTTCACCCCTCCACTTT. Amino acids: CASSLDREGSPLHF.

The CDR3 region has the DNA TGTGCCAGCAGCCAACGCACTGAAGCTTTCTTT. Protein sequence: CASSQRTEAFF. The genes are TRBV7-9 and TRBJ1-1; no reliable D call. V lost 5 bases and J lost 4, with 5 bases in between. Germline CDR1 and CDR2: SEHNR and FQNEAQ (reference sequence). The CDR3 covers 11 residues.

CDR3 nucleotide sequence: TGTGCCAGCAGCTTAGGGTCTACCACTGAAGCTTTCTTT. Translation: CASSLGSTTEAFF. This chain joins TRBV11-3 and TRBJ1-1; the D is unclear. CDR1 and CDR2 from the germline V gene are SGHNT and YENEEA. This CDR3 has 13 amino acids. Trimming removed 1 base from V and 4 bases from J, with 7 bases in between.

This clone showed up just a few times. The chain joins TRBV18 to TRBJ1-4; D ambiguous. The CDR3 extends over 13 amino acids. V was shortened by 3 bases and J by 7 bases, with 9 bases between the two germline ends. CDR1 and CDR2 from the germline V gene are KGHSH and LQKENI. CDR3 bases: TGTGCCAGCTCACCTGGAAGAAGTGAAAAACTGTTTTTT. Its protein product is CASSPGRSEKLFF.

The CDR3 nucleotides are TGTGCCAGCAGCTCCAAGCTAGCCTATGAGCAGTTCTTC. Translated, it gives CASSSKLAYEQFF. The rearrangement uses TRBV7-6 and TRBJ2-1, with D possibly being TRBD2 (5 bases). The germline V gene encodes CDR1 SGHVS and CDR2 FNYEAQ. The CDR3 runs to 13 residues. V lost 4 bases to trimming and J lost 8 bases, with 12 bases between them.

The V call is TRBV5-4, the J call TRBJ1-1; tentatively, D is TRBD1 (5 bases). CDR1 and CDR2 (germline): SGHNT, YYREEE (reference sequence). The ends were cut back, 4 bases at V and 11 bases at J, with 15 bases in the middle. The CDR3 extends over 12 amino acids. The CDR3 loop reads CASSQSGGLAFF. The DNA for the CDR3 is TGTGCCAGCAGCCAGAGTGGGGGACTCGCTTTCTTT.

This clone was detected once. The chain is built from TRBV2 and TRBJ2-5; D is ambiguous. The CDR3 is 12 residues long. V was clipped by 5 bases and J by 3 bases, with 7 bases between them. Germline loops: CDR1 SNHLY, CDR2 FYNNEI. CDR3 bases: TGTGCCAGCAGTCCGCTCGAAGAGACCCAGTACTTC. Translated: CASSPLEETQYF.

V usage is TRBV10-3 and J usage is TRBJ2-1; the match to TRBD1 covers 9 bases. The CDR3 covers 18 residues. The V gene end was trimmed by 6 bases and the J gene end by 0 bases; junction bases not matched to a gene: 12. Germline V gives CDR1 ENHRY, CDR2 SYGVKD. The CDR3 nucleotides are TGTGCCATCAGGGGGGACAGGGTTGGCCTTAGCTCCTACAATGAGCAGTTCTTC. This gives the protein CAIRGDRVGLSSYNEQFF.

The chain recombines TRBV4-2 with TRBJ2-7; D unresolved. CDR1 is LGHNA, CDR2 YNFKEQ, per germline. The CDR3 is made up of 13 amino acids. V was pared by 3 bases and J by 4 bases, with 10 bases between. CDR3 protein: CASSHGREYEQYF. For the CDR3, the DNA is TGTGCCAGCAGCCATGGGCGAGAATACGAGCAGTACTTC.

The V and J genes are TRBV11-2 and TRBJ2-3, with 9 bases lining up with TRBD2. The CDR3 totals 16 residues. V was clipped by 4 bases and J by 4 bases; unmatched bases: 9. Germline V gives CDR1 SGHAT, CDR2 FQNNGV. The DNA of the CDR3 is TGTGCCAGCAGCTATGGGGCTAGCGGGGAGGCAGATACGCAGTATTTT. It translates to CASSYGASGEADTQYF. Filled out from reference TRBV11-2 and TRBJ2-3, the complete variable domain reads EAGVAQSPRYKIIEKRQSVAFWCNPISGHATLYWYQQILGQGPKLLIQFQNNGVVDDSQLPKDRFSAERLKGVDSTLKIQPAKLEDSAVYLCASSYGASGEADTQYFGPGTRLTVL.

In nucleotides, the CDR3 is TGTGCCAGCAGTTTGCTCTCGGGAGATACGCAGTATTTT. Residues: CASSLLSGDTQYF. The chain is built from TRBV2 and TRBJ2-3; D remains unclear. Germline V gives CDR1 SNHLY, CDR2 FYNNEI. V was shortened by 5 bases and J by 5 bases, with 11 bases between the two germline ends. The CDR3 runs to 13 residues.

The V and J genes are TRBV4-3 and TRBJ1-1; D call uncertain. This CDR3 contains 13 residues. CDR1 and CDR2 (germline): LGHNA, YSLEER. Trimming removed 4 bases at V and 14 bases at J, with 20 bases between. The CDR3 spells CASSPGGWEFLFF. In DNA form, the CDR3 reads TGCGCCAGCAGCCCCGGCGGGTGGGAATTTCTCTTCTTT.

The rearrangement links TRBV5-1 to TRBJ1-1; D call uncertain. The germline V gene has CDR1 SGHRS and CDR2 YFSETQ. CDR3 size: 17 residues. The germline V and J ends were trimmed by 2 bases and 5 bases, with 22 bases remaining between them. The CDR3 loop reads CASSLQSMGLRGTEAFF. CDR3 DNA sequence: TGCGCCAGCAGCTTACAGTCGATGGGTCTCCGAGGGACTGAAGCTTTCTTT.

The genes are TRBV18 and TRBJ1-3, with D possibly being TRBD1 (6 bases). CDR1 is KGHSH, CDR2 LQKENI, per germline. The length of the CDR3 is 16 residues. V lost 3 bases and J lost 0, with 12 bases in between. The CDR3 nucleotides read TGTGCCAGCTCACCCACAGGGCCCACCTCTGGAAACACCATATATTTT. Translated: CASSPTGPTSGNTIYF.

The chain combines TRBV14 with TRBJ2-3, with 7 bases matching TRBD1. Losses at the gene ends were 1 base for V and 1 base for J; bases not matched to a gene: 5. Germline loops: CDR1 SGHDN, CDR2 FVKESK. The CDR3 loop spans 16 amino acids. CDR3 bases: TGTGCCAGCAGCCAAGTCAGGGGGTTCCGCACAGATACGCAGTATTTT. Translation gives CASSQVRGFRTDTQYF.

V is TRBV6-6 and J is TRBJ1-5; a weak D match, TRBD1 (6 bases). Germline V gene lookup returns CDR1 MNHNY and CDR2 SVGAGI (reference sequence). V dropped 10 bases and J dropped 5 bases, with 15 bases sitting between them. The length of the CDR3 is 13 residues. The CDR3 DNA is TGTGCCACCGCGACAGGAGGGTATCAGCCCCAGCATTTT. It yields the protein CATATGGYQPQHF.

J is TRBJ2-1 and V is TRBV5-1; D is ambiguous. Germline values: CDR1 SGHRS, CDR2 YFSETQ. The CDR3 extends over 14 amino acids. The ends were cut back, 2 bases at V and 0 bases at J, with 6 bases in the middle. The CDR3 loop reads CASSFESSYNEQFF. In DNA form, the CDR3 reads TGCGCCAGCAGCTTCGAGAGCTCCTACAATGAGCAGTTCTTC.

The chain couples TRBV7-8 to TRBJ2-1; possibly TRBD1 for D (6 bases). The CDR3 loop spans 15 amino acids. V shed 2 bases and J shed 0 bases, with 8 bases lying between them. Germline V gives CDR1 SGHVS, CDR2 FQNEAQ. The CDR3 sequence is CASSLWGHSYNEQFF. CDR3 nucleotides: TGTGCCAGCAGCTTATGGGGGCACTCCTACAATGAGCAGTTCTTC.

The gene calls are TRBV4-3 and TRBJ2-7; D tentatively reads TRBD1 or TRBD2 (5 bases each). V lost 3 bases and J lost 0, with 24 bases in between. The CDR3 has 19 amino acids. The germline V gene encodes CDR1 LGHNA and CDR2 YSLEER. CDR3 nucleotides: TGCGCCAGCAGCCAGGGATCCCCTCGGGGACCGATAAGCTCCTACGAGCAGTACTTC. This encodes CASSQGSPRGPISSYEQYF.

In its sample, this clone was seen once. The genes are TRBV5-1 and TRBJ1-2; 8 positions match TRBD1. The length of the CDR3 is 14 residues. Trimming at V came to 0 bases and at J to 6 bases, leaving 4 bases not matched to a gene. Germline-derived CDR1 and CDR2 are SGHRS and YFSETQ. CDR3 sequence reads: CASSLDDRGDGYTF. The CDR3 DNA reads as TGCGCCAGCAGCTTGGACGACAGGGGAGATGGCTACACCTTC.

V gene TRBV2 combines with J gene TRBJ1-1; 7 nucleotides line up with TRBD1. There are 12 residues in the CDR3. Unmatched junction bases numbered 3, after V lost 4 bases and J lost 7 bases. The germline gives CDR1 SNHLY, CDR2 FYNNEI. The CDR3 DNA follows: TGTGCCAGCAGTGCGACAGGGAATGAAGCTTTCTTT. Encoded protein: CASSATGNEAFF.

The chain couples TRBV6-1 to TRBJ2-3; the match to TRBD1 covers 8 bases. V was pared by 4 bases and J by 5 bases, with 8 bases of the junction left unmatched. Germline V gene data show CDR1 as MNHNS and CDR2 as SASEGT. CDR3 length: 15 amino acids. CDR3 loop: CASSAWDRRRDTQYF. CDR3 nucleotide sequence: TGTGCCAGCAGTGCATGGGACAGGCGGAGAGATACGCAGTATTTT.

This clone was detected a few times. J is TRBJ2-5 and V is TRBV11-2, with D possibly called TRBD1 or TRBD2 (5 bases each). Trimming removed 3 bases from V and 0 bases from J, with 14 bases in between. In germline, CDR1 is SGHAT, CDR2 FQNNGV. The CDR3 contains 16 residues. The CDR3 loop is CASSFGGAIHQETQYF. CDR3 nucleotide sequence: TGTGCCAGCAGCTTTGGGGGAGCGATCCACCAAGAGACCCAGTACTTC.

This rearrangement joins TRBV25-1 to TRBJ2-1, with D perhaps being TRBD1 or TRBD2 (6 bases each). V was clipped by 0 bases and J by 5 bases, with 11 bases between them. Per germline, CDR1 MGHDK and CDR2 SYGVNS. The CDR3 spans 15 residues. The CDR3 DNA sequence: TGTGCCAGCAGTGAATATTCCGGGGGCGACAATGAGCAGTTCTTC. It specifies CASSEYSGGDNEQFF.

J is TRBJ2-1 and V is TRBV7-9; no firm D call. The CDR3 runs to 13 residues. Between the trimmed V and J ends, which lost 1 base and 6 bases, there was a span of 7 bases. Germline V CDR1 and CDR2: SEHNR, FQNEAQ (reference sequence). The CDR3 sequence: CASSLGQLNEQFF. CDR3 coding DNA: TGTGCCAGCAGCTTAGGTCAACTCAATGAGCAGTTCTTC.